The 21 T cell receptor beta chains in this list originate from one sample, sequenced in a study of cytomegalovirus exposure and HLA in healthy donors (TCRdb year 2017). The library was generated by the immunoSEQ multiplex PCR assay. For the multiplex PCR, a mixture combining 60 forward primers for TCR Vbeta segments and 13 reverse primers for TCR Jbeta segments was used. Drawn from immuneACCESS, this table holds only the in-frame rearrangements with V and J called that TCRdb kept. Clones are partly lost; checked studies trace under half to an unresolved V gene and leave the rest unexplained. In this sample the table shows about 200,000 clones, around 77% of which occur a single time. Just under 3% of the sample goes to the ten largest clones. Sequenced material: PBMCs. These receptors all come from a woman aged 25-40 years in good health and CMV-seronegative.

The chain carries TRBV7-2 and TRBJ1-2; D is undetermined. There are 13 residues in the CDR3. V was pared by 4 bases and J by 5 bases, with 11 bases between. Germline V lookup: CDR1 SGHTA, CDR2 FQGNSA. The CDR3 spells CASSSRGGYGYTF. The CDR3 nucleotides read TGTGCCAGCAGCTCACGAGGAGGGTATGGCTACACCTTC.

In its sample, this clone was seen a few times. This chain joins TRBV11-3 and TRBJ2-5, with D maybe TRBD2 (6 bases). The V and J ends lost 7 bases and 0 bases respectively, with 27 bases between them. CDR1 SGHNT and CDR2 YENEEA come from the germline V gene. The CDR3 totals 19 residues. The CDR3 spells CASTSSLPPGDKYQETQYF. In DNA form, the CDR3 reads TGTGCCAGCACCTCCTCCCTCCCCCCGGGGGATAAGTACCAAGAGACCCAGTACTTC.

Only one count was recorded for this clone. This sequence joins TRBV19 and TRBJ2-7, with 8 bases fitting TRBD2. This CDR3 comprises 15 residues. The ends lost 5 bases at V and 6 bases at J; junction bases unmatched: 12. CDR1 LNHDA and CDR2 SQIVND come from the germline V gene (reference sequence). This chain's CDR3 is CASSDQLAASFEQYF. CDR3 nucleotide sequence: TGTGCCAGTAGTGATCAACTAGCGGCCTCTTTCGAGCAGTACTTC. The variable domain in full, completed from reference TRBV19 and TRBJ2-7, reads DGGITQSPKYLFRKEGQNVTLSCEQNLNHDAMYWYRQDPGQGLRLIYYSQIVNDFQKGDIAEGYSVSREKKESFPLTVTSAQKNPTAFYLCASSDQLAASFEQYFGPGTRLTVT.

V gene TRBV11-2 combines with J gene TRBJ2-3, with D perhaps TRBD2 (5 bases). Trimming cost V 3 bases and J 4 bases, with 8 bases left between them. CDR1 SGHAT and CDR2 FQNNGV come from the germline V gene. CDR3 length: 13 amino acids. DNA of the CDR3: TGTGCCAGCAGCTTCACGAGGGCAGATACGCAGTATTTT. It yields the protein CASSFTRADTQYF.

The chain couples TRBV6-5 to TRBJ2-7, with D possibly being TRBD2 (6 bases). Germline V gene lookup returns CDR1 MNHEY and CDR2 SVGAGI. This CDR3 has 15 amino acids. V was trimmed by 6 bases and J by 2 bases, leaving 17 bases between them. Here the CDR3 reads CASREGFFVPYEQYF. In DNA form, the CDR3 reads TGTGCCAGCAGGGAGGGCTTCTTCGTTCCCTACGAGCAGTACTTC.

This clone was observed once. The chain joins TRBV19 to TRBJ2-1, with TRBD2 identical over 12 bases. Germline V gives CDR1 LNHDA, CDR2 SQIVND (reference sequence). The CDR3 is 13 amino acids. Trimming cost V 6 bases and J 8 bases; bases outside gene matches: 2. The CDR3 loop reads CASRLAGGHEQFF. DNA of the CDR3: TGTGCCAGTAGACTAGCGGGAGGCCATGAGCAGTTCTTC.

The chain employs TRBV5-8 and TRBJ2-2, with 11 bases matching TRBD1. Germline CDR1 and CDR2: SGHTS and YDEGEE. With 3 bases clipped from V and 7 bases from J, the junction kept 5 bases outside the gene matches. The CDR3 spans 15 residues. CDR3 DNA sequence: TGTGCCAGCAGCTCCCGGGACAGGGGGATCGGGGAGCTGTTTTTT. It translates to CASSSRDRGIGELFF.

The chain joins TRBV18 to TRBJ2-2, with D unresolved. CDR3 length: 15 amino acids. The germline V gene has CDR1 KGHSH and CDR2 LQKENI. The V and J ends lost 1 base and 0 bases respectively, with 6 bases between them. CDR3 coding DNA: TGTGCCAGCTCACCACGGCGGCCGAACACCGGGGAGCTGTTTTTT. Encoded protein: CASSPRRPNTGELFF.

Here the CDR3 DNA reads TGTGCTAGAAGGGGGGGTAACTATGGCTACACCTTC. Amino acids: CARRGGNYGYTF. The chain has TRBV12-5 and TRBJ1-2; D might be TRBD1 (6 bases). The CDR3 covers 12 residues. Trimming removed 9 bases at V and 1 base at J, with 9 bases between. CDR1 LGHNT and CDR2 FRNRAP come from the germline V gene.

This clone was observed once. The CDR3 is CASSDRDPYGYTF. DNA of the CDR3: TGTGCCAGCTCGGACAGGGATCCTTACGGCTACACCTTC. The rearrangement links TRBV18 to TRBJ1-2, with 8 bases identical to TRBD1. With V trimmed by 6 bases and J by 8 bases, 8 bases remained unmatched. The CDR3 consists of 13 residues. Germline CDR1 reads KGHSH; CDR2 reads LQKENI.

This chain links TRBV28 with TRBJ2-4; 7 bases are shared with TRBD2. Germline CDR1 is MDHEN and CDR2 is SYDVKM. With 4 bases clipped from V and 7 bases from J, the junction kept 22 bases outside the gene matches. The CDR3 extends over 19 amino acids. In DNA, the CDR3 is TGTGCCAGCAGTTCCCTCACGTGGGAGGGCCTAATGGGTGAGAACATTCAGTACTTC. This translates into CASSSLTWEGLMGENIQYF.

The rearrangement links TRBV5-1 to TRBJ1-1; tentative D call: TRBD1 (6 bases). The ends were cut back, 2 bases at V and 0 bases at J, with 17 bases in the middle. The germline CDR1 and CDR2 sequences are SGHRS and YFSETQ. The CDR3 has 17 residues. DNA of the CDR3: TGCGCCAGCAGCTTCTCGGGGGGCAGACGGATGAACACTGAAGCTTTCTTT. Translated, it gives CASSFSGGRRMNTEAFF.

The V gene is TRBV14, the J gene TRBJ1-1, with D possibly matching TRBD1 (5 bases). V lost 1 base and J 4 bases, leaving 13 bases between the germline ends. CDR3 size: 15 residues. CDR1 and CDR2 from the germline V gene are SGHDN and FVKESK. The CDR3 nucleotides are TGTGCCAGCAGCCAAGGGTTCCTGGGGGGCACTGAAGCTTTCTTT. Its translation is CASSQGFLGGTEAFF. Full variable domain (remainder filled in from reference TRBV14 and TRBJ1-1): EAGVTQFPSHSVIEKGQTVTLRCDPISGHDNLYWYRRVMGKEIKFLLHFVKESKQDESGMPNNRFLAERTGGTYSTLKVQPAELEDSGVYFCASSQGFLGGTEAFFGQGTRLTVV.

This clone was counted once. This chain connects TRBV10-3 to TRBJ2-1; 7 bases align to TRBD2. The V gene's germline CDR1 is ENHRY and CDR2 SYGVKD. This CDR3 comprises 15 residues. Trimming removed 0 bases from V and 8 bases from J; junction bases left unmatched: 7. CDR3 amino acids: CAISESLAGVDEQFF. CDR3 coding DNA: TGTGCCATCAGTGAGTCTCTGGCGGGAGTTGATGAGCAGTTCTTC.

This clone occurred a few times. The chain carries TRBV10-3 and TRBJ2-1; D possibly corresponds to TRBD2 (7 bases). The CDR3 runs to 13 residues. Trimming stripped 11 bases from V and 9 bases from J, with 20 bases between. From germline, CDR1 is ENHRY and CDR2 SYGVKD. The DNA of the CDR3 is TGTGCCGTGGGGAGGGGGAGGGCCGGTGAGCAGTTCTTC. This sequence encodes CAVGRGRAGEQFF.

Here the CDR3 reads CASSPGGNQPQHF. The CDR3 nucleotides read TGTGCCAGCAGCCCCGGGGGAAATCAGCCCCAGCATTTT. J is TRBJ1-5 and V is TRBV7-9; perhaps TRBD1 as D (5 bases). This CDR3 region has 13 residues. Germline V CDR1 and CDR2: SEHNR, FQNEAQ (reference sequence). V gave up 5 bases and J gave up 4 bases, with 9 bases separating them.

The DNA of the CDR3 is TGCAGCGTTTTCGGGGATTCATACAATGAGCAGTTCTTC. Residues: CSVFGDSYNEQFF. The J gene is TRBJ2-1, the V gene TRBV29-1; the D gene is possibly TRBD2 (5 bases). This CDR3 has 13 amino acids. The V end lost 5 bases, the J end lost 4 bases, and 12 bases lay between the germline ends. Looked up from germline, CDR1 is SQVTM and CDR2 is ANQGSEA.

V and J are TRBV6-5 and TRBJ1-2; TRBD1 matches 7 bases. The CDR3 runs 15 residues. Germline CDR1 and CDR2: MNHEY and SVGAGI. With V trimmed by 5 bases and J by 2 bases, 8 bases remained unmatched. DNA of the CDR3: TGTGCCAGCAGTGGAACAGGGGAGGCGAACTATGGCTACACCTTC. Its translation is CASSGTGEANYGYTF.

The genes are TRBV7-9 and TRBJ2-1; 16 positions agree with TRBD2. J was trimmed by 5 bases and V by 5 bases; bases with no gene match: 6. This CDR3 region has 17 residues. CDR1 is SEHNR, CDR2 FQNEAQ, per germline (reference sequence). The CDR3 sequence is CASSPGLAGGGDNEQFF. DNA of the CDR3: TGTGCCAGCAGCCCGGGACTAGCGGGGGGGGGCGACAATGAGCAGTTCTTC. Supplemented by reference TRBV7-9 and TRBJ2-1, the full variable domain reads DTGVSQNPRHKITKRGQNVTFRCDPISEHNRLYWYRQTLGQGPEFLTYFQNEAQLEKSRLLSDRFSAERPKGSFSTLEIQRTEQGDSAMYLCASSPGLAGGGDNEQFFGPGTRLTVL.

The chain employs TRBV6-5 and TRBJ2-7, with TRBD1 as a possible D gene (5 bases). CDR1 MNHEY and CDR2 SVGAGI come from the germline V gene. V was trimmed by 4 bases and J by 6 bases, leaving 10 bases between them. This CDR3 contains 12 residues. The CDR3 DNA is TGTGCCAGCAGTTCCCTTAGGGGCGAGCAGTACTTC. It translates to CASSSLRGEQYF.

CDR3 sequence reads: CATENRDRGPYEQYF. Written as DNA, the CDR3 is TGTGCCACCGAAAACCGGGACAGGGGTCCCTACGAGCAGTACTTC. The chain employs TRBV28 and TRBJ2-7, with 10 positions matching TRBD1. CDR3 size: 15 residues. CDR1 and CDR2 (germline): MDHEN, SYDVKM. The J segment lost 2 bases and the V segment lost 10 bases, leaving 11 bases of the junction unmatched.